This section outlines one T cell receptor (beta chain) sequence together with its context. This sample was included in a study of blood T cell repertoires in COVID-19. The data were produced by immunoSEQ multiplex PCR, yet TCRdb's version contains in-frame clones alone and is incomplete. The repertoire includes 250,000 to 300,000 clones, roughly 90% of them detected once, and about 10% sits in the top ten. Germline CDR1 and CDR2: SGHRS and YFSETQ. V dropped 0 bases and J dropped 4 bases, with 11 bases sitting between them. The CDR3 spans 15 residues. Sequencing was carried out using peripheral blood. This receptor was obtained from a woman aged 30 to 39 with COVID-19, enrolled during active disease. The V and J genes are TRBV5-1 and TRBJ2-1; TRBD1 might be the D (6 bases). This CDR3 reads CASSLGQALYNEQFF. CDR3 sequence (DNA): TGCGCCAGCAGCTTGGGACAGGCCCTTTACAATGAGCAGTTCTTC.